The sequence of this T cell receptor beta chain was determined in a study of read filtering for tumor transcriptome and immune sequencing. Study overall: DNase treatment preceded whole-transcriptome library preparation.

CDR1 and CDR2 (germline): KGHDR, SFDVKD. J was trimmed by 6 bases and V by 3 bases; bases with no gene match: 6. This CDR3 is 15 amino acids long. Ten or more counts support this clonotype. The library was built from around 400 ng RNA with molecular barcoded adaptors for alpha/delta and beta/gamma chains. Via MiXCR, TCRdb re-called the reads, giving one row per CDR3 protein. The sample lists under 150,000 distinct CDR3 sequences; less than 15% were seen once. Sequencing was carried out using a population of CD138-negative cells sorted from bone marrow. This sequence joins TRBV24-1 and TRBJ2-1; 8 bases align to TRBD1. The sequence was obtained from a donor at least 40 years old with multiple myeloma. CDR3 nucleotide sequence: TGTGCCACCAGTGATAGGGCAGGGGGCCTCAATGAGCAGTTCTTC. Its protein is CATSDRAGGLNEQFF.